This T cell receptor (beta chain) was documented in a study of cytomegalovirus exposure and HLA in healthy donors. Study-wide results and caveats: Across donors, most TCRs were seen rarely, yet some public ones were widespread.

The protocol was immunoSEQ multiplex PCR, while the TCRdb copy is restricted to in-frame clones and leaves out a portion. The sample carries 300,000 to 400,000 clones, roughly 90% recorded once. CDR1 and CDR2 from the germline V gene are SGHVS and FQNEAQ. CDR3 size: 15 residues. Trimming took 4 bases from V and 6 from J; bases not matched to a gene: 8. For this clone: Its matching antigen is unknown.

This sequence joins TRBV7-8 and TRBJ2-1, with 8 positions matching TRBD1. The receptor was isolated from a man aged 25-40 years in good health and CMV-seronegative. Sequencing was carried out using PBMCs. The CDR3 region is CASSYGQGTLNEQFF. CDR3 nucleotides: TGTGCCAGCAGCTACGGACAGGGAACCCTCAATGAGCAGTTCTTC.